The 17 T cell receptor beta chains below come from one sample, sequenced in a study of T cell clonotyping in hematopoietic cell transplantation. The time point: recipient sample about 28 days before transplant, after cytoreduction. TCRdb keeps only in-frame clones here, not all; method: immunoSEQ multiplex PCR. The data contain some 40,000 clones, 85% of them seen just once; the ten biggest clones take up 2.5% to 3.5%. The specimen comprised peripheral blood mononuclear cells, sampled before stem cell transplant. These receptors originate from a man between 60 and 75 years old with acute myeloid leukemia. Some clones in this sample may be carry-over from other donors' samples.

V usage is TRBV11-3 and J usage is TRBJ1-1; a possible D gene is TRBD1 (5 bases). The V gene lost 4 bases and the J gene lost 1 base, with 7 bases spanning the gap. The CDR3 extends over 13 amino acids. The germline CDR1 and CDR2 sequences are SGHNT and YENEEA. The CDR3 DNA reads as TGTGCCAGCAGCTCCACAGGGAACACTGAAGCTTTCTTT. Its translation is CASSSTGNTEAFF.

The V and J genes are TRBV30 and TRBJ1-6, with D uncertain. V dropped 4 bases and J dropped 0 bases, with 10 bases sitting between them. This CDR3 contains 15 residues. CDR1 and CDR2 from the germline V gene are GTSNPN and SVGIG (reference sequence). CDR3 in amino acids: CAWKRESSYNSPLHF. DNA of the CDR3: TGTGCCTGGAAGCGGGAAAGCTCCTATAATTCACCCCTCCACTTT.

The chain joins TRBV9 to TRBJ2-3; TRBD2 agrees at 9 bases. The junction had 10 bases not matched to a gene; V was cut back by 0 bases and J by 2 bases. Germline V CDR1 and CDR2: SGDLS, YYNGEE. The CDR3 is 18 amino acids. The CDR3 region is CASSVAPSGALATDTQYF. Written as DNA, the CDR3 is TGTGCCAGCAGCGTAGCCCCTAGCGGGGCCCTTGCCACAGATACGCAGTATTTT.

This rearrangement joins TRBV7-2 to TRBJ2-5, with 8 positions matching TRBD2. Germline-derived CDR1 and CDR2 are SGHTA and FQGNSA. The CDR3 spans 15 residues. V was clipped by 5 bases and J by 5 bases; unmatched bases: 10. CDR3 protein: CASSLGLGPGETQYF. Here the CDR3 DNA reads TGTGCCAGCAGCCTGGGACTAGGGCCCGGTGAGACCCAGTACTTC.

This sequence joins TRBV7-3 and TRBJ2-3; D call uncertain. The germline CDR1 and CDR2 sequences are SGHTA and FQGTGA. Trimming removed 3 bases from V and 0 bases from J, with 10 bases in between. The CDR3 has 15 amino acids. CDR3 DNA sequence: TGTGCCAGCAGCTTGGGCTCTACTAGCACAGATACGCAGTATTTT. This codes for CASSLGSTSTDTQYF. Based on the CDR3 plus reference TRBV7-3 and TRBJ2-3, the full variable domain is GAGVSQTPSNKVTEKGKYVELRCDPISGHTALYWYRQSLGQGPEFLIYFQGTGAADDSGLPNDRFFAVRPEGSVSTLKIQRTERGDSAVYLCASSLGSTSTDTQYFGPGTRLTVL.

CDR3 nucleotide sequence: TGTGCCAGCAGGGACCGCGGCTACACCTTC. It specifies CASRDRGYTF. The rearrangement links TRBV28 to TRBJ1-2; D is unresolved. Trimming left V 6 bases short and J 8 bases short, with 7 bases between. Germline V gene sequence: CDR1 MDHEN, CDR2 SYDVKM. The CDR3 spans 10 residues.

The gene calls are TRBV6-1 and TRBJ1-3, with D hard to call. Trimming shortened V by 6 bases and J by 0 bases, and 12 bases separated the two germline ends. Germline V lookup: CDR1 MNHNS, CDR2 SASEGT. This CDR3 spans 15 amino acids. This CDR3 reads CASSKQSFSGNTIYF. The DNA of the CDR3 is TGTGCCAGCAGCAAACAGAGTTTCTCTGGAAACACCATATATTTT.

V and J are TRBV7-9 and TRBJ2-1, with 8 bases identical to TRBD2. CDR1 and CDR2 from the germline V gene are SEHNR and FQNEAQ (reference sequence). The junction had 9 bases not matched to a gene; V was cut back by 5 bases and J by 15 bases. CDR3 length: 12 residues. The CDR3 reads CASSPGTSYWFF. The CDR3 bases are TGTGCCAGCAGCCCTGGGACTAGTTATTGGTTCTTC.

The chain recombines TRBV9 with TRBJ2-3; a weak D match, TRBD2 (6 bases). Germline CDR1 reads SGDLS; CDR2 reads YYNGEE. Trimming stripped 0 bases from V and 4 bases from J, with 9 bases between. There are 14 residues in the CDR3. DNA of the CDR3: TGTGCCAGCAGCGTAGCTACGGGGGCAGATACGCAGTATTTT. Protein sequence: CASSVATGADTQYF.

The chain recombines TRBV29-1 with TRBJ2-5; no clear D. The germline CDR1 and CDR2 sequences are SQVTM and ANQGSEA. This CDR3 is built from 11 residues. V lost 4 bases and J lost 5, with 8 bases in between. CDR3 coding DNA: TGCAGCGTTGTGGTCCAGGAGACCCAGTACTTC. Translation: CSVVVQETQYF.

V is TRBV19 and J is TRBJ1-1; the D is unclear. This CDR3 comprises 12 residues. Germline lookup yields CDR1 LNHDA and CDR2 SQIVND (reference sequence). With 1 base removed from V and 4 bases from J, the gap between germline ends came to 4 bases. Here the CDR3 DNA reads TGTGCCAGTAGTATAGGGGTCACTGAAGCTTTCTTT. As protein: CASSIGVTEAFF.

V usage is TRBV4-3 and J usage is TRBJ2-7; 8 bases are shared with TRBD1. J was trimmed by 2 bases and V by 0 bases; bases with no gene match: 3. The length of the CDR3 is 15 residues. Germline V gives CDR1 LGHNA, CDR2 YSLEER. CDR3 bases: TGCGCCAGCAGCCAAGAATGGACAGGGCCCTACGAGCAGTACTTC. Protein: CASSQEWTGPYEQYF.

CDR3 in amino acids: CASSIFSGGPYNEQFF. CDR3 DNA sequence: TGTGCCAGTAGTATTTTTAGCGGGGGGCCCTACAATGAGCAGTTCTTC. J is TRBJ2-1 and V is TRBV19; 10 bases match TRBD2. Germline CDR1 LNHDA, CDR2 SQIVND (reference sequence). CDR3 length: 16 residues. V lost 3 bases to trimming and J lost 2 bases; unmatched junction nucleotides: 4.

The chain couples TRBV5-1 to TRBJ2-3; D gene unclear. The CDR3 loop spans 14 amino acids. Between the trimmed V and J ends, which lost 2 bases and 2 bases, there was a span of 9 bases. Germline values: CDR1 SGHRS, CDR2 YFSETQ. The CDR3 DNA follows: TGCGCCAGCAGCTTTAACACTTACACAGATACGCAGTATTTT. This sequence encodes CASSFNTYTDTQYF.

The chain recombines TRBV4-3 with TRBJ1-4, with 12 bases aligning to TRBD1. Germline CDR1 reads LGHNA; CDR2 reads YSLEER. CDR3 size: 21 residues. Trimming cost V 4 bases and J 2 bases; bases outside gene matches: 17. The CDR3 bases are TGCGCCAGCAGCCGTCAGATCCCCGGGACAGGGGGCGCGGCGACTAATGAAAAACTGTTTTTT. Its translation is CASSRQIPGTGGAATNEKLFF.

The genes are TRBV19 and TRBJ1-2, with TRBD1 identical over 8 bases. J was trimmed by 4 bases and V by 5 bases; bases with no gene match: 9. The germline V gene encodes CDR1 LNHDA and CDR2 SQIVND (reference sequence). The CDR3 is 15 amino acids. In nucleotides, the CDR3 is TGTGCCAGTAGTCCTGGACAGGGTTGGGGCTATGGCTACACCTTC. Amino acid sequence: CASSPGQGWGYGYTF.

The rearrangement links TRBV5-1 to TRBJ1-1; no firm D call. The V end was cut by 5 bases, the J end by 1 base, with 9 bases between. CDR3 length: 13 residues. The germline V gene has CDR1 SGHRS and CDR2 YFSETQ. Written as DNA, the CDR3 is TGCGCCAGCAGTTCCCCAGGGAACACTGAAGCTTTCTTT. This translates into CASSSPGNTEAFF. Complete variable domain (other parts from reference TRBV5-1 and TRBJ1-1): KAGVTQTPRYLIKTRGQQVTLSCSPISGHRSVSWYQQTPGQGLQFLFEYFSETQRNKGNFPGRFSGRQFSNSRSEMNVSTLELGDSALYLCASSSPGNTEAFFGQGTRLTVV.